A selection of T cell receptor beta chains follows, all from one sample in a study of blood T cell repertoires in COVID-19. Assay: immunoSEQ multiplex PCR; the TCRdb copy retains only in-frame clones and omits some. Among fewer than 120,000 clones listed, over 75% were seen once. The sample consisted of peripheral blood. The receptors were sampled from an elderly woman with active or convalescent COVID-19. Both conserved end residues are part of each CDR3. Fields, in order: CDR3 length, D gene, V gene, J gene, clone size, CDR3 DNA, CDR3 protein. The D gene is left open where the match is weak. Clone size, where shown, is once, few, many, or a class for clones that have expanded.

len: 15
d_gene: NA
v_gene: TRBV23-1
j_gene: TRBJ2-6
abundance: NA
CDR3nt: TGCGCCAGCAGTCAAAGTAGCTCTGGGGCCAACGTCCTGACTTTC
CDR3aa: CASSQSSSGANVLTF

len: 15
d_gene: TRBD2
v_gene: TRBV19
j_gene: TRBJ2-3
abundance: NA
CDR3nt: TGTGCCAGTACTATGAGCGGGAGACTCACAGATACGCAGTATTTT
CDR3aa: CASTMSGRLTDTQYF

len: 22
d_gene: TRBD2
v_gene: TRBV27
j_gene: TRBJ2-5
abundance: NA
CDR3nt: TGTGCCAGCAGCCCCCTTGGGGCCGGGACTAGTATTTCCCGCGGGTACTCGGAGACCCAGTACTTC
CDR3aa: CASSPLGAGTSISRGYSETQYF

len: 17
d_gene: NA
v_gene: TRBV6-1
j_gene: TRBJ2-7
abundance: NA
CDR3nt: TGTGCCAGCAGTGAAGTTTTAGTGAGGGGGATCTCCTACGAGCAGTACTTC
CDR3aa: CASSEVLVRGISYEQYF

len: 15
d_gene: TRBD1
v_gene: TRBV7-2
j_gene: TRBJ1-5
abundance: NA
CDR3nt: TGTGCCAGCAGCACTGGACAGGGAAGGAATCAGCCCCAGCATTTT
CDR3aa: CASSTGQGRNQPQHF

len: 15
d_gene: TRBD2
v_gene: TRBV3-1/TRBV3-2
j_gene: TRBJ2-1
abundance: NA
CDR3nt: TGTGCCAGCAGCCAATGGGTAGCGGGAGACAATGAGCAGTTCTTC
CDR3aa: CASSQWVAGDNEQFF

len: 16
d_gene: NA
v_gene: TRBV19
j_gene: TRBJ2-3
abundance: NA
CDR3nt: TGTGCCAGTAGTATAGGGGGGGGCCGGGGCACAGATACGCAGTATTTT
CDR3aa: CASSIGGGRGTDTQYF

len: 15
d_gene: TRBD2
v_gene: TRBV13
j_gene: TRBJ2-1
abundance: NA
CDR3nt: TGTGCCAGCAGCTTTGGTGGGAGGGCCGAAGGTGAGCAGTTCTTC
CDR3aa: CASSFGGRAEGEQFF

len: 17
d_gene: NA
v_gene: TRBV4-2
j_gene: TRBJ2-1
abundance: NA
CDR3nt: TGTGCCAGCAGCCAAGAGTCTTCGCGGGCATCCTACAATGAGCAGTTCTTC
CDR3aa: CASSQESSRASYNEQFF

len: 17
d_gene: TRBD2
v_gene: TRBV6-2/TRBV6-3
j_gene: TRBJ2-5
abundance: NA
CDR3nt: TGTGCCAGCAGTTCCTTACGACTAGCGGGGGCCCAAGAGACCCAGTACTTC
CDR3aa: CASSSLRLAGAQETQYF

len: 15
d_gene: NA
v_gene: TRBV7-2
j_gene: TRBJ1-1
abundance: NA
CDR3nt: TGTGCCAGCAGCCGCTCGTGGGGGGTCGGCGTTGAAGCTTTCTTT
CDR3aa: CASSRSWGVGVEAFF

len: 16
d_gene: TRBD2
v_gene: TRBV18
j_gene: TRBJ2-1
abundance: once
CDR3nt: TGTGCCAGCTCACCGCGCCTAGCGGGCACCTACAATGAGCAGTTCTTC
CDR3aa: CASSPRLAGTYNEQFF

len: 16
d_gene: NA
v_gene: TRBV5-4
j_gene: TRBJ1-2
abundance: NA
CDR3nt: TGTGCCAGCACCTCGGGGAGCGTTAGAAGCCTCGGCGGCTACACCTTC
CDR3aa: CASTSGSVRSLGGYTF

len: 13
d_gene: NA
v_gene: TRBV29-1
j_gene: TRBJ1-2
abundance: once
CDR3nt: TGCAGCGTTGAAATCGGTCTCAACTATGGCTACACCTTC
CDR3aa: CSVEIGLNYGYTF

len: 13
d_gene: NA
v_gene: TRBV9
j_gene: TRBJ1-3
abundance: NA
CDR3nt: TGTGCCAGCAGCGCCACAGCTGGAAACACCATATATTTT
CDR3aa: CASSATAGNTIYF

len: 13
d_gene: TRBD1
v_gene: TRBV5-1
j_gene: TRBJ1-2
abundance: NA
CDR3nt: TGCGCCAGCAGCTGGGGGACAGGAGATGGCTACACCTTC
CDR3aa: CASSWGTGDGYTF

len: 13
d_gene: NA
v_gene: TRBV10-3
j_gene: TRBJ1-4
abundance: NA
CDR3nt: TGTGCCATCAGAGGACAGTCTAATGAAAAACTGTTTTTT
CDR3aa: CAIRGQSNEKLFF

len: 15
d_gene: TRBD2
v_gene: TRBV4-1
j_gene: TRBJ2-1
abundance: NA
CDR3nt: TGCGCCAGCAGCCCTGAGACCTGGGAGGGCAATGAGCAGTTCTTC
CDR3aa: CASSPETWEGNEQFF

len: 14
d_gene: TRBD2
v_gene: TRBV6-2/TRBV6-3
j_gene: TRBJ2-3
abundance: few
CDR3nt: TGTGCCAGCAGCAGACTAGCGGGAAGGGATACGCAGTATTTT
CDR3aa: CASSRLAGRDTQYF

len: 17
d_gene: NA
v_gene: TRBV9
j_gene: TRBJ1-2
abundance: NA
CDR3nt: TGTGCCAGCAGCGCCGTCGGAGAGAACTCCCCTAACTATGGCTACACCTTC
CDR3aa: CASSAVGENSPNYGYTF

len: 11
d_gene: NA
v_gene: TRBV2
j_gene: TRBJ1-2
abundance: NA
CDR3nt: TGTGCCAGCAGTGTGGCAGGTGGCTACACCTTC
CDR3aa: CASSVAGGYTF

len: 16
d_gene: TRBD2
v_gene: TRBV19
j_gene: TRBJ2-5
abundance: NA
CDR3nt: TGTGCCAGTAGTGTCGGACCAGCGGGAGCAGGGGAGACCCAGTACTTC
CDR3aa: CASSVGPAGAGETQYF

len: 17
d_gene: NA
v_gene: TRBV21-1
j_gene: TRBJ2-3
abundance: NA
CDR3nt: TGTGCCAGCAGCAAAGGGGGGCCGGGCTTCCGCACAGATACGCAGTATTTT
CDR3aa: CASSKGGPGFRTDTQYF

len: 14
d_gene: NA
v_gene: TRBV19
j_gene: TRBJ2-7
abundance: NA
CDR3nt: TGTGCCAGTAGTATTGGTGGGAGAACCTACGAGCAGTACTTC
CDR3aa: CASSIGGRTYEQYF

len: 14
d_gene: NA
v_gene: TRBV9
j_gene: TRBJ2-3
abundance: once
CDR3nt: TGTGCCAGCAGCGTTGCGCCTAGCACAGATACGCAGTATTTT
CDR3aa: CASSVAPSTDTQYF

len: 15
d_gene: TRBD2
v_gene: TRBV7-3
j_gene: TRBJ2-3
abundance: NA
CDR3nt: TGTGCCAGCAGCCCTAGAGCTAGCGGGAGGGATACGCAGTATTTT
CDR3aa: CASSPRASGRDTQYF

len: 11
d_gene: NA
v_gene: TRBV19
j_gene: TRBJ1-1
abundance: NA
CDR3nt: TGTGCCAGTAGTTTCCTCACTGAAGCTTTCTTT
CDR3aa: CASSFLTEAFF

len: 14
d_gene: NA
v_gene: TRBV7-2
j_gene: TRBJ2-5
abundance: NA
CDR3nt: TGTGCCAGCAGCTTAGAGTTCAGCCAAGAGACCCAGTACTTC
CDR3aa: CASSLEFSQETQYF

len: 18
d_gene: NA
v_gene: TRBV5-1
j_gene: TRBJ2-2
abundance: NA
CDR3nt: TGCGCCAGCAGCCTGGACAGAGGGCGGGAGTTTTACACCGGGGAGCTGTTTTTT
CDR3aa: CASSLDRGREFYTGELFF

len: 14
d_gene: TRBD1
v_gene: TRBV11-2
j_gene: TRBJ2-4
abundance: NA
CDR3nt: TGTGCCAGCAGCAAGAGGGACAGAGAGAACATTCAGTACTTC
CDR3aa: CASSKRDRENIQYF

len: 11
d_gene: TRBD1
v_gene: TRBV3-1/TRBV3-2
j_gene: TRBJ1-6
abundance: NA
CDR3nt: TGTGCCAGCAGCAACGGACAGGGTTCCTCCTTT
CDR3aa: CASSNGQGSSF

len: 13
d_gene: NA
v_gene: TRBV28
j_gene: TRBJ1-5
abundance: few
CDR3nt: TGTGCCAGCAATCGATCAGGGTATCAGCCCCAGCATTTT
CDR3aa: CASNRSGYQPQHF

len: 15
d_gene: NA
v_gene: TRBV27
j_gene: TRBJ1-2
abundance: NA
CDR3nt: TGTGCCAGCAGTTTCTTGGGACACAAAAACTATGGCTACACCTTC
CDR3aa: CASSFLGHKNYGYTF

len: 16
d_gene: NA
v_gene: TRBV5-5
j_gene: TRBJ2-3
abundance: NA
CDR3nt: TGTGCCAGCAGCTCACTCGGGGGTCTTGCGGCAGATACGCAGTATTTT
CDR3aa: CASSSLGGLAADTQYF

len: 13
d_gene: NA
v_gene: TRBV9
j_gene: TRBJ1-4
abundance: NA
CDR3nt: TGTGCCAGCAGCCCCCCCAGCGGCCGGGCACTGTTTTTT
CDR3aa: CASSPPSGRALFF

len: 15
d_gene: TRBD2
v_gene: TRBV11-2
j_gene: TRBJ2-7
abundance: NA
CDR3nt: TGTGCCAGCAGCAAACGGACTAGCGGGAGGTACGAGCAGTACTTC
CDR3aa: CASSKRTSGRYEQYF

len: 14
d_gene: NA
v_gene: TRBV5-6
j_gene: TRBJ1-4
abundance: NA
CDR3nt: TGTGCCAGCAGCTTGACAGGGAGGGTTGAAAAACTGTTTTTT
CDR3aa: CASSLTGRVEKLFF

len: 13
d_gene: NA
v_gene: TRBV9
j_gene: TRBJ2-2
abundance: NA
CDR3nt: TGTGCCAGCAGCGCCCTGTCCGCCGGGGAGCTGTTTTTT
CDR3aa: CASSALSAGELFF

len: 15
d_gene: NA
v_gene: TRBV5-1
j_gene: TRBJ2-3
abundance: NA
CDR3nt: TGCGCCAGCAGCCCGGGACACTCTTCCACAGATACGCAGTATTTT
CDR3aa: CASSPGHSSTDTQYF

len: 15
d_gene: NA
v_gene: TRBV6-5
j_gene: TRBJ1-3
abundance: NA
CDR3nt: TGTGCCAGCACCGGCGGAGGGCTCTCTGGAAACACCATATATTTT
CDR3aa: CASTGGGLSGNTIYF